The 20 T cell receptor beta chains given below trace back to one sample, sequenced in a study of OX40 agonist ivuxolimab in advanced cancers. The assay was immunoSEQ multiplex PCR, and TCRdb's table has in-frame clones only and misses some. The table has around 77,000 clones, roughly 78% seen once; the top ten hold roughly 5.4%. The sequencing here drew on CD4+ or CD8+ T cells sorted from blood, taken in a trial of the OX40 agonist ivuxolimab. The receptors come from an adult with an advanced solid tumor such as melanoma, head and neck, liver or kidney cancer.

The chain carries TRBV9 and TRBJ2-7, with 12 nucleotides matching TRBD1. The CDR3 extends over 16 amino acids. With 4 bases clipped from V and 6 bases from J, the junction kept 11 bases outside the gene matches. Germline CDR1 and CDR2: SGDLS and YYNGEE. CDR3 in DNA: TGTGCCAGCAGCCCCGGGACAGGGGGCGCTAGGCGCGAGCAGTACTTC. It is translated as CASSPGTGGARREQYF.

This sequence joins TRBV9 and TRBJ2-5; 11 nucleotides align to TRBD1. The CDR3 is made up of 17 amino acids. The junction had 10 bases not matched to a gene; V was cut back by 2 bases and J by 4 bases. Germline values: CDR1 SGDLS, CDR2 YYNGEE. The CDR3 nucleotides are TGTGCCAGCAGCGTGAGGGGACAGGGGGGCGCCGGAGAGACCCAGTACTTC. Residues: CASSVRGQGGAGETQYF.

The rearrangement joins TRBV19 to TRBJ2-3, with 11 bases lining up with TRBD1. CDR3 length: 16 amino acids. V shed 5 bases, J shed 4 bases, and the junction held 8 bases outside the gene matches. Germline V gene data show CDR1 as LNHDA and CDR2 as SQIVND (reference sequence). The CDR3 nucleotides are TGTGCCAGTAGTTCAGGACAGGGGGCGCGGTCAGATACGCAGTATTTT. It is translated as CASSSGQGARSDTQYF. Variable domain in full (rest from reference TRBV19 and TRBJ2-3): DGGITQSPKYLFRKEGQNVTLSCEQNLNHDAMYWYRQDPGQGLRLIYYSQIVNDFQKGDIAEGYSVSREKKESFPLTVTSAQKNPTAFYLCASSSGQGARSDTQYFGPGTRLTVL.

The V call is TRBV29-1, the J call TRBJ2-1; D gene ambiguous. Germline V CDR1 and CDR2: SQVTM, ANQGSEA. CDR3 size: 12 residues. With 6 bases removed from V and 2 bases from J, the gap between germline ends came to 8 bases. CDR3 sequence reads: CSVVGTYNEQFF. The CDR3 coding sequence is TGCAGCGTCGTTGGGACCTACAATGAGCAGTTCTTC.

This chain links TRBV6-6 with TRBJ1-1; 9 bases are a match to TRBD1. V lost 5 bases and J lost 8; bases outside the gene matches: 9. The CDR3 loop spans 14 amino acids. In germline, CDR1 is MNHNY, CDR2 SVGAGI (reference sequence). CDR3 amino acids: CASSGSRDREEAFF. The CDR3 nucleotides are TGTGCCAGCAGTGGTTCTCGGGACAGGGAAGAAGCTTTCTTT.

CDR3 sequence: CASSLNLQGGGYTF. CDR3 nucleotide sequence: TGTGCCAGCAGCTTAAACCTCCAGGGTGGGGGCTACACCTTC. This chain joins TRBV11-2 and TRBJ1-2; D is perhaps TRBD1 (5 bases). Trimming stripped 2 bases from V and 8 bases from J, with 15 bases between. This CDR3 comprises 14 residues. Germline CDR1 SGHAT, CDR2 FQNNGV. The entire variable domain, with the rest obtained from reference TRBV11-2 and TRBJ1-2, is as follows: EAGVAQSPRYKIIEKRQSVAFWCNPISGHATLYWYQQILGQGPKLLIQFQNNGVVDDSQLPKDRFSAERLKGVDSTLKIQPAKLEDSAVYLCASSLNLQGGGYTFGSGTRLTVV.

This chain uses TRBV30 with TRBJ2-7; a weak D match, TRBD2 (5 bases). Trimming cost V 0 bases and J 6 bases, with 15 bases left between them. The CDR3 has 14 amino acids. Looked up from germline, CDR1 is GTSNPN and CDR2 is SVGIG (reference sequence). CDR3 region: CAWSVRTPWGEQYF. The CDR3 DNA reads as TGTGCCTGGAGTGTACGGACTCCCTGGGGCGAGCAGTACTTC.

The CDR3 spells CACSTGSYNSPLHF. CDR3 coding DNA: TGTGCCTGCTCTACCGGGAGCTATAATTCACCCCTCCACTTT. The V gene is TRBV30, the J gene TRBJ1-6; D unresolved. Germline V CDR1 and CDR2: GTSNPN, SVGIG (reference sequence). Trimming pared 6 bases from V and 3 bases from J, leaving 12 bases between. The CDR3 extends over 14 amino acids.

This clone was counted only a few times. The V gene is TRBV28, the J gene TRBJ2-1; tentative D call: TRBD2 (5 bases). Germline V gene lookup returns CDR1 MDHEN and CDR2 SYDVKM. The germline V and J ends were trimmed by 1 base and 4 bases, with 17 bases remaining between them. This CDR3 contains 17 residues. The CDR3 DNA sequence: TGTGCCAGCAGTTTATTGGATCCCAGCGGACCATACAATGAGCAGTTCTTC. Protein: CASSLLDPSGPYNEQFF.

The chain links TRBV30 to TRBJ1-2; 9 nucleotides line up with TRBD1. The CDR3 has 11 amino acids. The V gene's germline CDR1 is GTSNPN and CDR2 SVGIG (reference sequence). The CDR3 bases are TGTGCTTCCGGGACAGGGTATGGCTACACCTTC. Protein sequence: CASGTGYGYTF. Full variable domain (outside the CDR3, taken from reference TRBV30 and TRBJ1-2): SQTIHQWPATLVQPVGSPLSLECTVEGTSNPNLYWYRQAAGRGLQLLFYSVGIGQISSEVPQNLSASRPQDRQFILSSKKLLLSDSGFYLCASGTGYGYTFGSGTRLTVV.

This clone was detected once. The rearrangement joins TRBV11-2 to TRBJ1-1; 11 bases are shared with TRBD1. The CDR3 runs 15 residues. V dropped 5 bases and J dropped 11; count of bases not matched to a gene: 13. Germline V CDR1 and CDR2: SGHAT, FQNNGV. The CDR3 sequence is CASSLRTGGNLAAFF. CDR3 DNA: TGTGCCAGCAGCCTCCGGACAGGGGGCAACCTCGCGGCTTTCTTT.

The table lists this clone with a count of one. The rearrangement links TRBV7-6 to TRBJ1-5, with D possibly matching TRBD1 (6 bases). Trimming took 5 bases from V and 4 from J, leaving 12 bases between them. CDR3 length equals 14 residues. CDR1 SGHVS and CDR2 FNYEAQ come from the germline V gene. Here the CDR3 DNA reads TGTGCCAGCAGCCTACACCAGGGGAATCAGCCCCAGCATTTT. Translating gives CASSLHQGNQPQHF.

This chain joins TRBV7-3 and TRBJ1-1; D perhaps matches TRBD1 (6 bases). The germline V and J ends were trimmed by 5 bases and 1 base, with 11 bases remaining between them. The CDR3 sequence is 14 residues long. Per the germline V gene, CDR1 is SGHTA and CDR2 is FQGTGA. CDR3 DNA sequence: TGTGCCAGCAGCCGACGGGGGCCGAACACTGAAGCTTTCTTT. It encodes CASSRRGPNTEAFF.

The chain has TRBV6-6 and TRBJ1-1; D is unresolved. The V and J ends lost 4 bases and 1 base respectively, with 7 bases between them. The germline gives CDR1 MNHNY, CDR2 SVGAGI (reference sequence). The CDR3 runs 13 residues. For the CDR3, the DNA is TGTGCCAGCAGTTTACGACAGAACACTGAAGCTTTCTTT. Protein sequence: CASSLRQNTEAFF.

CDR3 amino acids: CASSLQTGAWETQYF. CDR3 sequence (DNA): TGTGCCAGCAGCTTACAGACAGGGGCGTGGGAGACCCAGTACTTC. V usage is TRBV7-2 and J usage is TRBJ2-5, with TRBD1 matching 8 bases. Germline V gene lookup returns CDR1 SGHTA and CDR2 FQGNSA. Unmatched junction bases numbered 7, after V lost 2 bases and J lost 5 bases. This CDR3 spans 15 amino acids.

This clone was recorded only once. V gene TRBV5-4 combines with J gene TRBJ2-2, with D unclear. The CDR3 has 16 amino acids. In germline, CDR1 is SGHNT, CDR2 YYREEE (reference sequence). V lost 3 bases, J lost 2 bases, and 14 bases lay in between. CDR3 coding DNA: TGTGCCAGCAGCTCCGCCTCGACTCTTAACACCGGGGAGCTGTTTTTT. Protein sequence: CASSSASTLNTGELFF.

Here the CDR3 reads CASSLDKGTGVAGELFF. The CDR3 nucleotides are TGTGCCAGCAGCTTAGATAAAGGGACAGGGGTTGCCGGGGAGCTGTTTTTT. The chain is built from TRBV11-3 and TRBJ2-2; 10 bases are a match to TRBD1. CDR3 length: 17 amino acids. Unmatched junction bases numbered 7, after V lost 0 bases and J lost 6 bases. CDR1 SGHNT and CDR2 YENEEA come from the germline V gene. The full variable domain, its missing parts supplied by reference TRBV11-3 and TRBJ2-2, is EAGVVQSPRYKIIEKKQPVAFWCNPISGHNTLYWYLQNLGQGPELLIRYENEEAVDDSQLPKDRFSAERLKGVDSTLKIQPAELGDSAVYLCASSLDKGTGVAGELFFGEGSRLTVL.

The J gene is TRBJ2-6, the V gene TRBV10-1, with TRBD1 matching 7 bases. This CDR3 is built from 15 residues. J gave up 2 bases and V 6 bases, and 4 bases lay outside the gene matches. Germline V CDR1 and CDR2: WNHNN, SYGVQD (reference sequence). DNA for the CDR3: TGCGCCAGCAGCCCACAGGGGACTGGGGCCAACGTCCTGACTTTC. As protein: CASSPQGTGANVLTF.

The rearrangement uses TRBV5-1 and TRBJ2-5; 8 bases align to TRBD2. CDR1 and CDR2 from the germline V gene are SGHRS and YFSETQ. V trimming: 0 bases; J trimming: 3 bases; junction bases outside the gene matches: 4. The CDR3 sequence is 15 residues long. In DNA, the CDR3 is TGCGCCAGCAGCTTGGCGGGACTAGGGGAAGAGACCCAGTACTTC. The encoded protein is CASSLAGLGEETQYF.

The genes are TRBV4-3 and TRBJ1-1; D is undetermined. The CDR3 totals 12 residues. Trimming took 1 base from V and 10 from J, leaving 10 bases between them. Looked up from germline, CDR1 is LGHNA and CDR2 is YSLEER. DNA of the CDR3: TGCGCCAGCAGCCAAGGGACTGGTGGAGCTTTCTTT. This gives the protein CASSQGTGGAFF.